This TCR beta chain was recorded in a study of PD-1 blockade in mismatch repair-deficient tumors. TCRs were sequenced from a few patients responding to pembrolizumab. Comments on this clone: Its antigen remains unknown.

General observations from the study: Tumor-resident clones, often undetectable pretreatment in blood, expanded then contracted after pembrolizumab.

The germline V and J ends were trimmed by 0 bases and 4 bases, with 13 bases remaining between them. The CDR3 contains 16 residues. Germline V gives CDR1 KGHSH, CDR2 LQKENI. The table came from immunoSEQ multiplex PCR; TCRdb's copy has only in-frame clones and leaves some out. The table records about 20,000 clones, roughly 81% of them present only once. J is TRBJ2-1 and V is TRBV18; D tentatively reads TRBD1 or TRBD2 (5 bases each). This clonotype originated in an adult with mismatch repair-deficient cancer. The sequencing here drew on peripheral blood, taken 2 weeks after starting pembrolizumab. CDR3 nucleotide sequence: TGTGCCAGCTCACCACCAACGAGGGGCTTATACAATGAGCAGTTCTTC. It encodes CASSPPTRGLYNEQFF.